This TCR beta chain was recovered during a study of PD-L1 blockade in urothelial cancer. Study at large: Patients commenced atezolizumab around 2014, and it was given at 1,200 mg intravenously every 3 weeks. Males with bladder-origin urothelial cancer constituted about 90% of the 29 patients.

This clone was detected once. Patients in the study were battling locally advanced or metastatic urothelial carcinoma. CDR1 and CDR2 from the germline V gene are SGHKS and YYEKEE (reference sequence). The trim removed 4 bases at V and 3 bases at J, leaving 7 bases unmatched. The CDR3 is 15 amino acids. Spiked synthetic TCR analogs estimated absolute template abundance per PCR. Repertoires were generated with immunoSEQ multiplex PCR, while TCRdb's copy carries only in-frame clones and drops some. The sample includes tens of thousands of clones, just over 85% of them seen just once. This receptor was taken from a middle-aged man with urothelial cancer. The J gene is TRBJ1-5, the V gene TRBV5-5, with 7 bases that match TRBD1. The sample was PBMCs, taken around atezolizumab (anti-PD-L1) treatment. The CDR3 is CASSGETGINQPQHF. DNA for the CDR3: TGTGCCAGCAGCGGAGAGACAGGGATCAATCAGCCCCAGCATTTT.